This T cell receptor (beta chain) emerged from a study of T cell responses to AZD1222 COVID-19 vaccine. CDR1 and CDR2 (germline): PRHDT, FYEKMQ (reference sequence). CDR3 length: 16 amino acids. The germline V and J ends were trimmed by 7 bases and 1 base, with 19 bases remaining between them. Libraries were prepared by immunoSEQ multiplex PCR; TCRdb keeps only in-frame clonotypes and omits some of them. The sample lists tens of thousands of clones, about 91% occurring once. This sample comprised peripheral blood, obtained 28 days after the second dose of the MenACWY control vaccine. This chain joins TRBV13 and TRBJ1-1; weak D call: TRBD1 (5 bases). The TCR sequence derives from an adult who received the MenACWY meningococcal vaccine as a control. CDR3 region: CASKRGLGQGNTEAFF. The CDR3 DNA follows: TGTGCCAGCAAAAGAGGGTTAGGGCAGGGGAACACTGAAGCTTTCTTT. The whole variable domain, filled in from reference TRBV13 and TRBJ1-1, reads AAGVIQSPRHLIKEKRETATLKCYPIPRHDTVYWYQQGPGQDPQFLISFYEKMQSDKGSIPDRFSAQQFSDYHSELNMSSLELGDSALYFCASKRGLGQGNTEAFFGQGTRLTVV.